The present TCR beta chain was sequenced within a study of shared clonotypes between healthy human individuals. The overall study: Those who served as donors were a couple of women and a few men between the ages of 18 and 49. For every donor, three CD4 naive, three CD4 memory, two CD8 naive and one CD8 memory plates were used.

Naive CD8 populations comprised CD45RO-negative cells positively selected for CCR7, excluding terminally differentiated effector memory CD45RA+ cells. Sequencing used immunoSEQ multiplex PCR; TCRdb keeps in-frame clones, though not all of them. Of 450,000 to 700,000 clones listed, about 95% are singletons. Losses at the gene ends were 1 base for V and 0 bases for J; bases not matched to a gene: 7. From germline, CDR1 is SGHVS and CDR2 FQNEAQ. The CDR3 runs 18 residues. The receptor's source is a woman in her thirties in good health. The source material was naive CD8+ T cells sorted from blood. The V call is TRBV7-8, the J call TRBJ2-1; TRBD2 matches 9 bases. The CDR3 protein is CASSLGAPTSGSYNEQFF. Written as DNA, the CDR3 is TGTGCCAGCAGCTTAGGGGCTCCGACTAGCGGCTCCTACAATGAGCAGTTCTTC. Variable domain in full (rest from reference TRBV7-8 and TRBJ2-1): GAGVSQSPRYKVAKRGQDVALRCDPISGHVSLFWYQQALGQGPEFLTYFQNEAQLDKSGLPSDRFFAERPEGSVSTLKIQRTQQEDSAVYLCASSLGAPTSGSYNEQFFGPGTRLTVL.